The clone carrying this T cell receptor (beta chain) was found a few times. Its antigen is as yet unknown. TCRdb recomputed calls from the 5' RACE reads with MiXCR, one row per CDR3 protein. The repertoire includes about 570,000 distinct CDR3 sequences, roughly 9.9% of them detected once, and around 3.2% sits in the top ten. Germline V gives CDR1 MDHEN, CDR2 SYDVKM. The CDR3 covers 12 residues. Trimming pared 4 bases from V and 2 bases from J, leaving 6 bases between. These data belong to a study of identical twins. Study-wide results and limits: Reduced insertions were recorded for abundant cord blood beta clonotypes, with no such pattern in memory repertoires. Potential partial confounding of zero-insertion analyses by invariant MAIT and iNKT cells was noted.

These records were also assigned to another study, of yellow fever vaccine responses in identical twins.

The sequence was collected from a woman between 18 and 30 years old in good health. The sample was PBMCs. The rearrangement uses TRBV28 and TRBJ2-7; no firm D call. The DNA for the CDR3 is TGTGCCAGCAGTTGGTCAACCTACGAGCAGTACTTC. Translated: CASSWSTYEQYF.